The T cell receptor beta chain described here comes from a study of HIV-infected children after antiretroviral therapy interruption. CDR1 is KGHDR and CDR2 is SFDVKD in the germline V gene. Trimming cost V 4 bases and J 4 bases, with 15 bases left between them. The CDR3 length is 15 residues. A 3' RACE protocol on RNA, with unique molecular identifiers, produced the TCR library. MiXCR, applied by TCRdb to the 3' RACE reads, yields one record per CDR3 protein. The sample records around 15,000 distinct CDR3 sequences, around 3.3% being singletons. This clonotype was seen repeatedly, ten times or more. Treatment denoted: PENTA 11 planned treatment interruption arm or continuous ART arm.

The source is a pool of human donors with HIV. The gene calls are TRBV24-1 and TRBJ2-5, with D perhaps matching TRBD1 (6 bases). Sequenced here: CD45RO+ CD8+ T cells from PBMCs, pooled from several time points, sampled from a donor given antiretroviral therapy, either interrupted or continuous. Subset here: memory CD8+ CD45RO+ CD45RA- T cells. DNA of the CDR3: TGTGCCACCAGTGACCTGGACAGAACCGTAGAGACCCAGTACTTC. Its translation is CATSDLDRTVETQYF.